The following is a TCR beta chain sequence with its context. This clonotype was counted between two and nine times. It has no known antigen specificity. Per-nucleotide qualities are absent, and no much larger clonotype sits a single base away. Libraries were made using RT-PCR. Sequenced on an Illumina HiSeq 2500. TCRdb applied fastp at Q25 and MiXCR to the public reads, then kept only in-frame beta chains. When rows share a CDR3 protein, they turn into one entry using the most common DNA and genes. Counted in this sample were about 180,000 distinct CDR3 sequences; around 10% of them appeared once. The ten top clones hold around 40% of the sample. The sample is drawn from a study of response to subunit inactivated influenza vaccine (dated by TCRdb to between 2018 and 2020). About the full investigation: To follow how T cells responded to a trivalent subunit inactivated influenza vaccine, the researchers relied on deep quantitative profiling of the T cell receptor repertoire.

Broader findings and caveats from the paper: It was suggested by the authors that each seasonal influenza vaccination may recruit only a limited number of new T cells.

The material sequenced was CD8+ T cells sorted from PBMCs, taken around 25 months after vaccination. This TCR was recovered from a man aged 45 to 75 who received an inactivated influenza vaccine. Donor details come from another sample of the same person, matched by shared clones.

The nucleotide sequence reads TGCAGTGCTATTAAATACTCCTACGAGCAGTACTTC. This encodes CSAIKYSYEQYF. The chain is made from TRBV20-1 and TRBJ2-7; there is no confident call for the D gene. Trimming removed 4 bases from V and 0 bases from J, leaving 7 bases between the germline ends. The CDR3 measures 12 amino acids from cysteine to phenylalanine. The DNA shown is the 36-base CDR3, in frame from base 1. CDR1 DFQATT and CDR2 SNEGSKA are derived from the germline V gene (reference sequence).